This T cell receptor (beta chain) is drawn from a study of post-analysis software for immune sequencing data. General study findings and limits: Normalized Chao1 diversity was significantly lower in multiple sclerosis patients than in controls.

On this clonotype itself: Its antigen is still unknown.

The library was made from cDNA and included unique molecular identifiers. Via MiXCR, TCRdb re-called the PCR reads, giving one row per CDR3 protein. The sample holds around 700,000 distinct CDR3 sequences, more than 50% seen once. The sample was blood. The origin of this receptor is a girl aged 2-10 years with multiple sclerosis.

CDR3 loop: CASSPPPRGALGQFF. CDR3 bases: TGTGCCAGCAGCCCCCCCCCGCGGGGGGCGTTGGGGCAGTTCTTC. V usage is TRBV12-3 or TRBV12-4 and J usage is TRBJ2-1; 8 bases map to TRBD2. The CDR3 has 15 amino acids. V was pared by 6 bases and J by 12 bases, with 16 bases of the junction left unmatched.